The 18 T cell receptor beta chains given below trace back to one sample, sequenced in a study of blood T cell repertoires in COVID-19. The method was immunoSEQ multiplex PCR; TCRdb's version includes in-frame clones alone and lacks a portion of them. The sample records about 140,000 clones, approximately 84% being singletons. Sample: PBMCs or T cells enriched from blood (not recorded which). These receptors were obtained from a woman aged 18-35 years who had been exposed to COVID-19.

The chain employs TRBV4-3 and TRBJ2-5; 9 positions agree with TRBD2. The CDR3 totals 16 residues. Germline assignment: CDR1 LGHNA and CDR2 YSLEER. Germline trimming cut 4 bases from V and 3 bases from J; bases unmatched to any gene: 9. The CDR3 sequence is CASSLMASGTKETQYF. The CDR3 DNA sequence: TGCGCCAGCAGCCTTATGGCTAGCGGGACTAAAGAGACCCAGTACTTC.

The chain couples TRBV30 to TRBJ1-4; 7 bases map to TRBD1. The CDR3 has 15 amino acids. Germline CDR1 GTSNPN, CDR2 SVGIG (reference sequence). Trimming cost V 2 bases and J 8 bases; bases outside gene matches: 11. CDR3 coding DNA: TGTGCCTGGAGTCGAGAGGGGGCTTGGTCAGAAAAACTGTTTTTT. Translating it yields CAWSREGAWSEKLFF.

This chain connects TRBV7-9 to TRBJ2-1; TRBD2 aligns across 7 bases. The CDR3 consists of 16 residues. V shed 8 bases and J 9 bases; nucleotides not matched to a gene: 19. Germline V gives CDR1 SEHNR, CDR2 FQNEAQ (reference sequence). The CDR3 region has the DNA TGTGCCAGCGGCCAATATCGGGGGGAGGTGAATACTGAGCAGTTCTTC. Translating gives CASGQYRGEVNTEQFF.

This clone was seen ten or more times. The rearrangement uses TRBV6-5 and TRBJ2-7, with 8 bases that match TRBD1. Unmatched junction bases numbered 3, after V lost 6 bases and J lost 2 bases. The CDR3 consists of 13 residues. Germline CDR1 reads MNHEY; CDR2 reads SVGAGI. The chain's CDR3 is CASRGTGPYEQYF. The CDR3 DNA sequence: TGTGCCAGCAGGGGGACAGGACCCTACGAGCAGTACTTC.

The rearrangement joins TRBV3-1 (or the pseudogene TRBV3-2) to TRBJ1-6, with TRBD1 as a possible D gene (6 bases). The CDR3 has 14 residues. The V end lost 4 bases, the J end lost 7 bases, and 11 bases lay between the germline ends. Germline CDR1 and CDR2: LGHDT and YNNKEL (reference sequence). The CDR3 nucleotides read TGTGCCAGCAGCCCACAGGGATGGAATTCACCCCTCCACTTT. Residues: CASSPQGWNSPLHF.

This clone was found a few times. V and J are TRBV30 and TRBJ2-7; D is perhaps TRBD1 (5 bases). This CDR3 comprises 15 residues. CDR1 and CDR2 (germline): GTSNPN, SVGIG (reference sequence). The V end lost 0 bases, the J end lost 2 bases, and 14 bases lay between the germline ends. As DNA, the CDR3 is TGTGCCTGGAGTGTTGGGCAGGGCTTCGCCTACGAGCAGTACTTC. The encoded protein is CAWSVGQGFAYEQYF.

This clone was found a few times. The CDR3 protein is CASGSGWADTQYF. Here the CDR3 DNA reads TGTGCTAGTGGCAGCGGATGGGCCGATACGCAGTATTTT. The chain joins TRBV12-5 to TRBJ2-3; D is perhaps TRBD2 (5 bases). The CDR3 consists of 13 residues. Germline assignment: CDR1 LGHNT and CDR2 FRNRAP. Trimming cost V 6 bases and J 6 bases, with 13 bases left between them. The full variable domain, completed using reference TRBV12-5 and TRBJ2-3, is DARVTQTPRHKVTEMGQEVTMRCQPILGHNTVFWYRQTMMQGLELLAYFRNRAPLDDSGMPKDRFSAEMPDATLATLKIQPSEPRDSAVYFCASGSGWADTQYFGPGTRLTVL.

This sequence joins TRBV27 and TRBJ1-1; D uncertain. V was trimmed by 4 bases and J by 4 bases, leaving 10 bases between them. This CDR3 comprises 13 residues. Germline values: CDR1 MNHEY, CDR2 SMNVEV (reference sequence). The CDR3 is CASSSPLGTEAFF. DNA of the CDR3: TGTGCCAGCAGTTCCCCTCTAGGCACTGAAGCTTTCTTT.

CDR3 sequence: CASSELAGVTGELFF. CDR3 sequence (DNA): TGTGCCAGCAGTGAGTTAGCGGGAGTCACCGGGGAGCTGTTTTTT. This rearrangement joins TRBV2 to TRBJ2-2, with 9 nucleotides matching TRBD2. The germline CDR1 and CDR2 sequences are SNHLY and FYNNEI. CDR3 length: 15 amino acids. V shed 3 bases, J shed 4 bases, and the junction held 3 bases outside the gene matches.

The chain links TRBV4-3 to TRBJ1-1; no clear D gene. There are 15 residues in the CDR3. Germline V gene sequence: CDR1 LGHNA, CDR2 YSLEER. V was shortened by 0 bases and J by 1 base, with 9 bases between the two germline ends. This chain's CDR3 is CASSQEVHRNTEAFF. The CDR3 DNA is TGCGCCAGCAGCCAAGAAGTCCACAGGAACACTGAAGCTTTCTTT.

This clone occurred once. The chain is built from TRBV9 and TRBJ2-3; 7 positions agree with TRBD2. This CDR3 is built from 16 residues. CDR1 and CDR2 from the germline V gene are SGDLS and YYNGEE. V was clipped by 0 bases and J by 6 bases; unmatched bases: 10. The CDR3 spells CASSVESGRGLDTQYF. The CDR3 nucleotides are TGTGCCAGCAGCGTAGAATCAGGGAGGGGACTCGATACGCAGTATTTT.

The J gene is TRBJ1-2, the V gene TRBV19; D might be TRBD1 (6 bases). Looked up from germline, CDR1 is LNHDA and CDR2 is SQIVND (reference sequence). Trimming pared 3 bases from V and 6 bases from J, leaving 17 bases between. This CDR3 has 15 amino acids. The CDR3 DNA sequence: TGTGCCAGTAGTATTACCAACAGGGAAGGTGATGGCTACACCTTC. Translation: CASSITNREGDGYTF.

The chain couples TRBV7-2 to TRBJ2-5; TRBD1 matches 9 bases. Germline V CDR1 and CDR2: SGHTA, FQGNSA. The CDR3 consists of 14 residues. V shed 11 bases, J shed 5 bases, and the junction held 12 bases outside the gene matches. As DNA, the CDR3 is TGTGCCTCCAGCCCGACAGGGGGAAGGGAGACCCAGTACTTC. Translation: CASSPTGGRETQYF.

CDR3 amino acids: CASSYGRPGTTLDGEQYF. Written as DNA, the CDR3 is TGTGCCAGCAGTTACGGTCGGCCCGGGACAACACTCGACGGGGAGCAGTACTTC. The J gene is TRBJ2-7, the V gene TRBV6-2 or TRBV6-3; tentative D call: TRBD1 (6 bases). The germline gives CDR1 MNHEY, CDR2 SVGEGT. V lost 2 bases, J lost 7 bases, and 27 bases lay in between. CDR3 length: 18 residues.

The V call is TRBV4-1, the J call TRBJ1-4, with 10 positions matching TRBD1. Trimming cost V 3 bases and J 7 bases; bases outside gene matches: 11. Germline V gene data show CDR1 as MGHRA and CDR2 as YSYEKL. The CDR3 runs 17 residues. CDR3 coding DNA: TGCGCCAGCAGCCAGCTCTCGACAGGGGGCGTGAGTGAAAAACTGTTTTTT. It is translated as CASSQLSTGGVSEKLFF.

This clone was observed a few times. The rearrangement joins TRBV9 to TRBJ2-3; D gene unclear. The CDR3 is 14 residues long. Trimming took 0 bases from V and 7 from J, leaving 12 bases between them. CDR1 and CDR2 (germline): SGDLS, YYNGEE. CDR3 amino acids: CASSVEAELNTQYF. CDR3 sequence (DNA): TGTGCCAGCAGCGTAGAAGCTGAATTGAATACGCAGTATTTT.

The chain uses TRBV27 and TRBJ1-5, with D unclear. V lost 4 bases and J lost 9, with 13 bases in between. Germline lookup yields CDR1 MNHEY and CDR2 SMNVEV (reference sequence). The CDR3 spans 13 residues. The CDR3 DNA reads as TGTGCCAGCAGTTACCAGTTCTCGATGCCCCAGCATTTT. This translates into CASSYQFSMPQHF.

This clone was recorded a few times. V gene TRBV4-2 combines with J gene TRBJ1-1; 7 nucleotides match TRBD1. Unmatched junction bases numbered 8, after V lost 2 bases and J lost 11 bases. Germline V CDR1 and CDR2: LGHNA, YNFKEQ. The CDR3 is 13 residues long. The CDR3 DNA is TGTGCCAGCAGCCAATTTGGTACAGGGGACGCTTTCTTT. This encodes CASSQFGTGDAFF.